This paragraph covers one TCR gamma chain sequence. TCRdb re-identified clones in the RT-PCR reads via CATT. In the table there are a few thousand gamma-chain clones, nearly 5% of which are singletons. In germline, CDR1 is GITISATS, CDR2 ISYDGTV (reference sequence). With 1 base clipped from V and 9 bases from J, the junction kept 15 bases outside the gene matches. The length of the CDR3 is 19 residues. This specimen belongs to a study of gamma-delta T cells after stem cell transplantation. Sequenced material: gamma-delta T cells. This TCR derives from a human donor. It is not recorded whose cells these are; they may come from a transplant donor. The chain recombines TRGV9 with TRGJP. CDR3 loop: CALWEVRGEEWLGKKIKVF. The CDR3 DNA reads TGTGCCTTGTGGGAGGTTAGGGGGGAAGAGTGGTTGGGCAAAAAAATCAAGGTATTT.